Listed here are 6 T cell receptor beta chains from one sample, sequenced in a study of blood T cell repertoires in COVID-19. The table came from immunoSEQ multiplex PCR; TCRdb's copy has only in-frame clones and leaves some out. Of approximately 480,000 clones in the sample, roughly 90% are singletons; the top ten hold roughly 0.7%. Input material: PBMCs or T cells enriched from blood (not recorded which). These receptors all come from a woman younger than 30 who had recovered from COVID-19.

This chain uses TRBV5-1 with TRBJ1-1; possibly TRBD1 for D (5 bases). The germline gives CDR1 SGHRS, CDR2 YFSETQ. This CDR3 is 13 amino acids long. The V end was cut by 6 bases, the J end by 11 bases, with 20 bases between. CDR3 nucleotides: TGCGCCAGCAAACCTACAGGACCCTCCGCCGCTTTCTTT. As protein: CASKPTGPSAAFF.

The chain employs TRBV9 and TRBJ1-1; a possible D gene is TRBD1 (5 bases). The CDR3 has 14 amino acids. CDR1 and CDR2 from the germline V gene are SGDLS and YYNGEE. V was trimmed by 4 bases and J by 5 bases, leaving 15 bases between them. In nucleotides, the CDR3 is TGTGCCAGCAGCCCGAACCCGGAGGGGACTGAAGCTTTCTTT. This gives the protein CASSPNPEGTEAFF.

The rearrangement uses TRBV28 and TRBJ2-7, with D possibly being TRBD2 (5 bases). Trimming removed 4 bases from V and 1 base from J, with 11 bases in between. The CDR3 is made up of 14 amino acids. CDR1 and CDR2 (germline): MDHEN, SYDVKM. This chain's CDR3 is CASSSPGISYEQYF. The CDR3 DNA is TGTGCCAGCAGTTCTCCGGGGATATCCTACGAGCAGTACTTC.

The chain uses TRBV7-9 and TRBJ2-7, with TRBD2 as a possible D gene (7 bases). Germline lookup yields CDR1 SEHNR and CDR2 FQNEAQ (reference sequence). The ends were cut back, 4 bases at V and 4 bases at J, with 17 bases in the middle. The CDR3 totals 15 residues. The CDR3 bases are TGTGCCAGCAGCTCCCGACGGGGGGCAGGGTACGAGCAGTACTTC. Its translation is CASSSRRGAGYEQYF.

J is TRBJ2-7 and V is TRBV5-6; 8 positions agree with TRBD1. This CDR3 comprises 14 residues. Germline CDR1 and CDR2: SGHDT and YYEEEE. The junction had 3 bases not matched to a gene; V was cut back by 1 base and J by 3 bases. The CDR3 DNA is TGTGCCAGCAGCTTGTCGACAGGGGACTACGAGCAGTACTTC. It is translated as CASSLSTGDYEQYF.

CDR3 protein: CSVAGGTGANVLTF. The CDR3 DNA sequence: TGCAGCGTTGCCGGGGGGACTGGGGCCAACGTCCTGACTTTC. The rearrangement links TRBV29-1 to TRBJ2-6; the match to TRBD2 covers 7 bases. V shed 4 bases, J shed 2 bases, and the junction held 2 bases outside the gene matches. CDR3 length: 14 residues. Germline-derived CDR1 and CDR2 are SQVTM and ANQGSEA.